The 18 T cell receptor beta chains below come from one sample, sequenced in a study of blood T cell repertoires in COVID-19. Some clones are missing from TCRdb's copy, which holds only in-frame ones; the method was immunoSEQ multiplex PCR. The sample has a few hundred thousand clones; less than 90% are singletons. Sequenced material: peripheral blood. These TCRs come from a man in his fifties or sixties who had recovered from COVID-19.

The chain has TRBV5-6 and TRBJ2-7; possibly TRBD2 for D (6 bases). The CDR3 covers 16 residues. Germline lookup yields CDR1 SGHDT and CDR2 YYEEEE. Trimming removed 3 bases at V and 0 bases at J, with 16 bases between. Written as DNA, the CDR3 is TGTGCCAGCAGCTCGTTTCCCGGGACTCCCTCCTACGAGCAGTACTTC. Residues: CASSSFPGTPSYEQYF.

The chain uses TRBV19 and TRBJ2-6, with 8 bases identical to TRBD1. Germline V lookup: CDR1 LNHDA, CDR2 SQIVND (reference sequence). Trimming removed 7 bases from V and 0 bases from J; junction bases left unmatched: 14. The CDR3 totals 19 residues. This CDR3 is CASKRSGGTRTSGANVLTF. CDR3 nucleotides: TGTGCCAGTAAAAGGTCAGGGGGCACGAGGACCTCTGGGGCCAACGTCCTGACTTTC.

The V and J genes are TRBV9 and TRBJ2-3; 7 bases align to TRBD1. J gave up 1 base and V 3 bases, and 8 bases lay outside the gene matches. Germline CDR1 reads SGDLS; CDR2 reads YYNGEE. This CDR3 spans 16 amino acids. In DNA form, the CDR3 reads TGTGCCAGCAGCGAGACAGGGTTTCGGGGCACAGATACGCAGTATTTT. It yields the protein CASSETGFRGTDTQYF.

The rearrangement uses TRBV18 and TRBJ1-5; 8 bases are shared with TRBD1. From germline, CDR1 is KGHSH and CDR2 LQKENI. This CDR3 comprises 15 residues. The V and J ends lost 5 bases and 1 base, in that order; junction bases with no gene match: 4. CDR3 DNA sequence: TGTGCCAGCTCATGGGGGACAGGAAGCAATCAGCCCCAGCATTTT. Protein sequence: CASSWGTGSNQPQHF.

Concerning this clone: The sample carries other DNA sequences with the same CDR3. The chain recombines TRBV12-3 or TRBV12-4 with TRBJ2-3; no clear D gene. The ends were cut back, 2 bases at V and 5 bases at J, with 2 bases in the middle. The length of the CDR3 is 11 residues. The CDR3 DNA reads as TGTGCCAGCAGTTTACTAGATACGCAGTATTTT. Its translation: CASSLLDTQYF.

This chain uses TRBV7-2 with TRBJ1-2; 7 bases match TRBD1. Germline CDR1 reads SGHTA; CDR2 reads FQGNSA. With V trimmed by 3 bases and J by 4 bases, 8 bases remained unmatched. The CDR3 runs 15 residues. The CDR3 bases are TGTGCCAGCAGCTTCGAGACAGGGTTAGGCTATGGCTACACCTTC. Amino acid sequence: CASSFETGLGYGYTF.

V is TRBV29-1 and J is TRBJ1-1; D perhaps matches TRBD1 (5 bases). Trimming cost V 4 bases and J 1 base, with 16 bases left between them. The CDR3 is 15 residues long. Germline V lookup: CDR1 SQVTM, CDR2 ANQGSEA. CDR3 sequence reads: CSVGGSGPTNTEAFF. The CDR3 region has the DNA TGCAGCGTTGGTGGCTCAGGGCCAACGAACACTGAAGCTTTCTTT.

J is TRBJ2-5 and V is TRBV28; 8 nucleotides align to TRBD2. The V segment lost 7 bases and the J segment 9 bases; nucleotides outside the gene matches: 10. The germline V gene encodes CDR1 MDHEN and CDR2 SYDVKM. The CDR3 totals 13 residues. The CDR3 coding sequence is TGTGCCAGCAAAGGGCCCCCAGCGGGGGCCCAGTACTTC. Its translation: CASKGPPAGAQYF. Supplemented by reference TRBV28 and TRBJ2-5, the full variable domain reads DVKVTQSSRYLVKRTGEKVFLECVQDMDHENMFWYRQDPGLGLRLIYFSYDVKMKEKGDIPEGYSVSREKKERFSLILESASTNQTSMYLCASKGPPAGAQYFGPGTRLLVL.

This rearrangement joins TRBV5-5 to TRBJ1-1; 8 positions match TRBD1. Germline V gives CDR1 SGHKS, CDR2 YYEKEE (reference sequence). This CDR3 has 17 amino acids. J gave up 3 bases and V 0 bases, and 10 bases lay outside the gene matches. This CDR3 is CASSLGQGASRYTEAFF. CDR3 nucleotide sequence: TGTGCCAGCAGCTTGGGCCAGGGGGCTTCACGGTACACTGAAGCTTTCTTT.

The chain is built from TRBV30 and TRBJ2-7; no clear D gene. In germline, CDR1 is GTSNPN, CDR2 SVGIG (reference sequence). Trimming left V 3 bases short and J 3 bases short, with 9 bases between. CDR3 size: 12 residues. The CDR3 nucleotides are TGTGCCTGGAGCCCCCGTAACTACGAGCAGTACTTC. This translates into CAWSPRNYEQYF.

The gene calls are TRBV7-9 and TRBJ1-1; D may be TRBD1 (6 bases). V was pared by 1 base and J by 8 bases, with 17 bases between. Germline V gene data show CDR1 as SEHNR and CDR2 as FQNEAQ (reference sequence). The CDR3 runs to 15 residues. In DNA, the CDR3 is TGTGCCAGCAGCTTAGGTCTTGGGACTAGGGGGGAAGCTTTCTTT. Translating it yields CASSLGLGTRGEAFF. The whole variable domain, filled in from reference TRBV7-9 and TRBJ1-1, reads DTGVSQNPRHKITKRGQNVTFRCDPISEHNRLYWYRQTLGQGPEFLTYFQNEAQLEKSRLLSDRFSAERPKGSFSTLEIQRTEQGDSAMYLCASSLGLGTRGEAFFGQGTRLTVV.

The chain uses TRBV19 and TRBJ1-2, with 7 bases lining up with TRBD1. CDR1 LNHDA and CDR2 SQIVND come from the germline V gene (reference sequence). Trimming at V came to 7 bases and at J to 6 bases, leaving 8 bases not matched to a gene. The CDR3 covers 13 residues. The CDR3 loop is CASKEQGINGYTF. CDR3 nucleotide sequence: TGTGCCAGTAAAGAACAGGGGATAAATGGCTACACCTTC.

The chain couples TRBV3-1 (or the pseudogene TRBV3-2) to TRBJ1-3, with 8 bases identical to TRBD1. The CDR3 is 14 amino acids. After removal of 8 bases from V and 5 bases from J, the junction contained 8 bases not matched to a gene. Germline assignment: CDR1 LGHDT and CDR2 YNNKEL (reference sequence). The CDR3 DNA sequence: TGTGCCAGCTCGGCAGGGGGCTTTAGAAACACCATATATTTT. The encoded protein is CASSAGGFRNTIYF.

The genes are TRBV7-3 and TRBJ2-7; tentatively, D is TRBD1 (6 bases). The V end lost 5 bases, the J end lost 4 bases, and 15 bases lay between the germline ends. Germline lookup yields CDR1 SGHTA and CDR2 FQGTGA. The CDR3 totals 14 residues. This CDR3 is CASSPDPRGYEQYF. CDR3 DNA: TGTGCCAGCAGCCCCGACCCCAGGGGTTACGAGCAGTACTTC.

The chain uses TRBV2 and TRBJ1-3, with 7 bases fitting TRBD1. V dropped 11 bases and J dropped 4; count of bases not matched to a gene: 8. CDR1 and CDR2 from the germline V gene are SNHLY and FYNNEI. This CDR3 is built from 13 residues. CDR3 nucleotide sequence: TGTGCCGGAACAGGGGTGGAAGGAAACACCATATATTTT. Translated: CAGTGVEGNTIYF.

The V gene is TRBV9, the J gene TRBJ1-3; 7 nucleotides match TRBD1. J gave up 4 bases and V 4 bases, and 11 bases lay outside the gene matches. Germline CDR1 is SGDLS and CDR2 is YYNGEE. The CDR3 has 16 amino acids. The CDR3 nucleotides read TGTGCCAGCAGCCCCCGGGAGGGGGCAAGAGGAAACACCATATATTTT. It translates to CASSPREGARGNTIYF.

V and J are TRBV27 and TRBJ2-1; 9 bases align to TRBD1. V lost 6 bases and J lost 4; bases outside the gene matches: 7. Germline values: CDR1 MNHEY, CDR2 SMNVEV (reference sequence). The CDR3 is 15 amino acids. Here the CDR3 reads CASREGTGFYNEQFF. DNA for the CDR3: TGTGCCAGCAGGGAAGGGACAGGGTTTTACAATGAGCAGTTCTTC.

The chain has TRBV5-1 and TRBJ1-2; tentatively, D is TRBD1 (6 bases). Germline V gene lookup returns CDR1 SGHRS and CDR2 YFSETQ. CDR3 size: 14 residues. Trimming removed 3 bases at V and 4 bases at J, with 13 bases between. The CDR3 protein is CASSYRTDTYGYTF. For the CDR3, the DNA is TGCGCCAGCAGCTACCGGACAGATACCTATGGCTACACCTTC.